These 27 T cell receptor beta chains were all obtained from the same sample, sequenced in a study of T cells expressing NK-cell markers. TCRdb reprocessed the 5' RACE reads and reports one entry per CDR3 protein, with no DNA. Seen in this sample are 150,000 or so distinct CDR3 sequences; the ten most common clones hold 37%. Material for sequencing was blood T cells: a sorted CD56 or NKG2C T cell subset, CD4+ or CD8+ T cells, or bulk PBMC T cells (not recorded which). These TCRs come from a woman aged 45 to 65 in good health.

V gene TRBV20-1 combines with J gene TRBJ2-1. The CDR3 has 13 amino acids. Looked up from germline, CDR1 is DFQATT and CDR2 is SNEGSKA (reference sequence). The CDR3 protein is CSARLLGYNEQFF.

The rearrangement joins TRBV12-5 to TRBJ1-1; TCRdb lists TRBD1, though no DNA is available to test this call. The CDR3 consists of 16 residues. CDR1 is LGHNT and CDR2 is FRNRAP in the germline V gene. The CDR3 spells CASGLPMPGQGTEAFF. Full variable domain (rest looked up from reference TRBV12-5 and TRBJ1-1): DARVTQTPRHKVTEMGQEVTMRCQPILGHNTVFWYRQTMMQGLELLAYFRNRAPLDDSGMPKDRFSAEMPDATLATLKIQPSEPRDSAVYFCASGLPMPGQGTEAFFGQGTRLTVV.

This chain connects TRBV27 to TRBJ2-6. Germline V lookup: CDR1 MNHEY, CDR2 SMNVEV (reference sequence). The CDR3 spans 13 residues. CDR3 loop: CASRGSGANVLTF.

CDR3: CRALKAASNEQFF. V gene TRBV20-1 combines with J gene TRBJ2-1. The germline V gene encodes CDR1 DFQATT and CDR2 SNEGSKA (reference sequence). CDR3 length: 13 amino acids.

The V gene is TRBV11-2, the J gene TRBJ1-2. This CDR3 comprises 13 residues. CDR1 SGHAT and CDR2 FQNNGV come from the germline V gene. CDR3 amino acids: CASSLAARYGYTF.

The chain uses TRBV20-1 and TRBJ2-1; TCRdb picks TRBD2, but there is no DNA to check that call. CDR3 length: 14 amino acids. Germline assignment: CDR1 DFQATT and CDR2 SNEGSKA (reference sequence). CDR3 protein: CSARGERGYNEQFF.

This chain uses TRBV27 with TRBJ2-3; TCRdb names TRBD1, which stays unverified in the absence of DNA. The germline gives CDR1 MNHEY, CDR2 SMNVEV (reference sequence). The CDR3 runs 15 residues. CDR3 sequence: CASSQRTGGTDTQYF.

The CDR3 sequence is CAIGPGQVNLEPQHF. The rearrangement uses TRBV24-1 and TRBJ1-5; there is no DNA to check the TCRdb D call of TRBD1. Germline V gives CDR1 KGHDR, CDR2 SFDVKD. The CDR3 covers 15 residues.

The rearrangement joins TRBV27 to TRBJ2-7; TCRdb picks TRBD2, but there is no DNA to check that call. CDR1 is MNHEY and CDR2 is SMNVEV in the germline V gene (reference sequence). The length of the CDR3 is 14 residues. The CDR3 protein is CASSFGTSSYEQYF.

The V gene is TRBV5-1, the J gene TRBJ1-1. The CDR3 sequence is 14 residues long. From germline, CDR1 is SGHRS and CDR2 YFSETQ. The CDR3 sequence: CASSLVEKGPEAFF.

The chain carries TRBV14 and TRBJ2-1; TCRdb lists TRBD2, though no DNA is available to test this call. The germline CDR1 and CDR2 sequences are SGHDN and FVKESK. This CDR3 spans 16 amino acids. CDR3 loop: CASSQDDWREPNEQFF. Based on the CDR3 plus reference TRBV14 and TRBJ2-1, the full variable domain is EAGVTQFPSHSVIEKGQTVTLRCDPISGHDNLYWYRRVMGKEIKFLLHFVKESKQDESGMPNNRFLAERTGGTYSTLKVQPAELEDSGVYFCASSQDDWREPNEQFFGPGTRLTVL.

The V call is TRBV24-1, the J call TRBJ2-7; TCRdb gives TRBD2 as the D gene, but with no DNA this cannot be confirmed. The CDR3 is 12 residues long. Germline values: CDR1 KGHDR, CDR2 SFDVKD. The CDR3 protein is CATAGAGYEQYF.

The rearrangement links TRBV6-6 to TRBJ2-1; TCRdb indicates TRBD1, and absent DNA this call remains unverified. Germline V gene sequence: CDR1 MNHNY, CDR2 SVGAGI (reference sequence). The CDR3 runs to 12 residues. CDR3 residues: CASSYGANEQFF.

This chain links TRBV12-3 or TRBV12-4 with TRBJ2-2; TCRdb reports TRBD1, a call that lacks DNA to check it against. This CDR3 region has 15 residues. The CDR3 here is CASSPNPTATGELFF.

Here the CDR3 reads CASSDPGTSGNTGELFF. V gene TRBV25-1 combines with J gene TRBJ2-2; the TCRdb call, TRBD2, lacks DNA for checking. The CDR3 has 17 residues. Looked up from germline, CDR1 is MGHDK and CDR2 is SYGVNS.

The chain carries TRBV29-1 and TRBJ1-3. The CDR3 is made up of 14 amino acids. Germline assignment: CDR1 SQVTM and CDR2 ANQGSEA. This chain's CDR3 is CSVDAEVAGNTIYF.

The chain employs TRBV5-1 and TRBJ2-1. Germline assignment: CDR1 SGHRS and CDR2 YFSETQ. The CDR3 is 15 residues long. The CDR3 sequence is CASSLDSQLGNEQFF.

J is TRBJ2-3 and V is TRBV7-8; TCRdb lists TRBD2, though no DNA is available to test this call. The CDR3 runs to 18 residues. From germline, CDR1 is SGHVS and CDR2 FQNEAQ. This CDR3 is CASSLPRRLAGVGDTQYF.

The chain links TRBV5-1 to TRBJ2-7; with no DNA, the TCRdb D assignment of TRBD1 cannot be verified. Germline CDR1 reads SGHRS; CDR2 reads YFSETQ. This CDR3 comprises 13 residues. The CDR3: CASRPDRVTEQYF.

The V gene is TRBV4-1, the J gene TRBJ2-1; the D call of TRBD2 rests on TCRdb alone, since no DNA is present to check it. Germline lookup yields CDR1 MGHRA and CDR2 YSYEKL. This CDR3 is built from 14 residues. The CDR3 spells CASTPTAGNNEQFF.

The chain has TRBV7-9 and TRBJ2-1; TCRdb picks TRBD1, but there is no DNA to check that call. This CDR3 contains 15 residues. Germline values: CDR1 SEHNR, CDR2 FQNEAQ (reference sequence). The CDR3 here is CATNSGTGTYNEQFF.

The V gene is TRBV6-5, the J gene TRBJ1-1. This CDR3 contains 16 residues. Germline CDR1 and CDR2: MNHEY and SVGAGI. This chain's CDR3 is CASSQTRRAWDTEAFF.

CDR3: CASSLAAGSLNTEAFF. V usage is TRBV7-9 and J usage is TRBJ1-1; without DNA, the TCRdb call of TRBD1 cannot be checked. In germline, CDR1 is SEHNR, CDR2 FQNEAQ (reference sequence). The CDR3 spans 16 residues.

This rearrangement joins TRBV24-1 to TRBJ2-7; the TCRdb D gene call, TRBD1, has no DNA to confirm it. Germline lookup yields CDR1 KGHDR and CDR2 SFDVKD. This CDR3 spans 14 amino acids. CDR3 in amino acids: CATGSGHNSYEQYF.

CDR3 protein: CAIRRVAGDNEQFF. V and J are TRBV10-3 and TRBJ2-1; TCRdb selects TRBD2, and the lack of DNA leaves this call unchecked. The CDR3 spans 14 residues. Germline V CDR1 and CDR2: ENHRY, SYGVKD.

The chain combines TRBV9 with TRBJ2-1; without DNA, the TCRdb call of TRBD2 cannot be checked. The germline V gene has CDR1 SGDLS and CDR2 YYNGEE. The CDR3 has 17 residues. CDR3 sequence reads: CASSPRSGRSPYNEQFF.

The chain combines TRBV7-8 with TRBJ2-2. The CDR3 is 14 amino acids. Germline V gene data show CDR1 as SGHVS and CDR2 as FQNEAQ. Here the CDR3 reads CASSLMGTPGELFF.